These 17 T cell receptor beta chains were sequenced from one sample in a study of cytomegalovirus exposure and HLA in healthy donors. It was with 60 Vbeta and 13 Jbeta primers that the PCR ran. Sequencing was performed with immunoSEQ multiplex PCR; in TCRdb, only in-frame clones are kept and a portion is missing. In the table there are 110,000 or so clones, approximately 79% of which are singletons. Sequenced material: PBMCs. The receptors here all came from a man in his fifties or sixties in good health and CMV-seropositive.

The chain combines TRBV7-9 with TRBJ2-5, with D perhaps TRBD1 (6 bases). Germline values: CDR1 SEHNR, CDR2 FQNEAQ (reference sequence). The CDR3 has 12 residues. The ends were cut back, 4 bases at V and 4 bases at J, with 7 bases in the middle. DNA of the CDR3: TGTGCCAGCAGCTCAGGGGCAGAGACCCAGTACTTC. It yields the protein CASSSGAETQYF.

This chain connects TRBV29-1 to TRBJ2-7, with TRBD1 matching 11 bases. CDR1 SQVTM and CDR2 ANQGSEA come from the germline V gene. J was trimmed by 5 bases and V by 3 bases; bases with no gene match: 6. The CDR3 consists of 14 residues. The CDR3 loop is CSVDGDRGFNEQYF. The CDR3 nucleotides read TGCAGCGTTGATGGGGACAGGGGGTTTAACGAGCAGTACTTC.

Here the CDR3 DNA reads TGTGCCAGCAGGGACAGGGAGGAAAAACTGTTTTTT. Protein: CASRDREEKLFF. The chain has TRBV2 and TRBJ1-4, with 8 bases matching TRBD1. The germline V gene has CDR1 SNHLY and CDR2 FYNNEI. The V gene end was trimmed by 6 bases and the J gene end by 8 bases; junction bases not matched to a gene: 2. CDR3 size: 12 residues.

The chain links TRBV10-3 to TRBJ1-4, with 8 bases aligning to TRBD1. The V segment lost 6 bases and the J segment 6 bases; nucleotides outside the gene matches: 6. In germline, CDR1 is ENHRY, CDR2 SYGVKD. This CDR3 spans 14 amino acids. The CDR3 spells CAIRRTGSDEKLFF. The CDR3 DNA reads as TGTGCCATCAGGAGGACAGGGTCGGATGAAAAACTGTTTTTT.

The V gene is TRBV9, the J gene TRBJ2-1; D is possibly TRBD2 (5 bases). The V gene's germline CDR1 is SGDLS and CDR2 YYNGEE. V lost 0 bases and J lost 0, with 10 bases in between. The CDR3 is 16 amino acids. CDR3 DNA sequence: TGTGCCAGCAGCGTAGGGTCCCTAGCCTCCTACAATGAGCAGTTCTTC. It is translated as CASSVGSLASYNEQFF.

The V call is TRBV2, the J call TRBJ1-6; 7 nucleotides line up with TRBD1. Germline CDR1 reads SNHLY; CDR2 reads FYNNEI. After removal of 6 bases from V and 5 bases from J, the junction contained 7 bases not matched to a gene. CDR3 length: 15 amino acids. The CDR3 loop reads CASRRQGSNNSPLHF. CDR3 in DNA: TGTGCCAGCAGGAGACAGGGTTCAAATAATTCACCCCTCCACTTT.

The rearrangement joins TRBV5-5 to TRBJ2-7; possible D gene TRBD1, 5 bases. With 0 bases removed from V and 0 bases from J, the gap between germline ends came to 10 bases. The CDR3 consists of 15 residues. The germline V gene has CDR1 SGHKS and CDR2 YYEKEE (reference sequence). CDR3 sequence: CASSLEGPSSYEQYF. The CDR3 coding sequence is TGTGCCAGCAGCTTGGAGGGGCCCAGCTCCTACGAGCAGTACTTC.

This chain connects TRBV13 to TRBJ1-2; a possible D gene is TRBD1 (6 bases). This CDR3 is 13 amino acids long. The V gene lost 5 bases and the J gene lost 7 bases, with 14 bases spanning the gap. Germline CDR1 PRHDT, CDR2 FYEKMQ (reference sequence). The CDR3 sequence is CASSLTGSGGYTF. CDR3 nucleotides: TGTGCCAGCAGCCTCACAGGGTCAGGTGGCTACACCTTC.

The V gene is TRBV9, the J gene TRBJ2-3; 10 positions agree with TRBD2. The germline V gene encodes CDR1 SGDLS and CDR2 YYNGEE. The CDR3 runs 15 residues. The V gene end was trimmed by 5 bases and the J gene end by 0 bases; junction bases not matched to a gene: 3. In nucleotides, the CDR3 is TGTGCCAGCAGGCCGACTAGCGGGAGCACAGATACGCAGTATTTT. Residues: CASRPTSGSTDTQYF.

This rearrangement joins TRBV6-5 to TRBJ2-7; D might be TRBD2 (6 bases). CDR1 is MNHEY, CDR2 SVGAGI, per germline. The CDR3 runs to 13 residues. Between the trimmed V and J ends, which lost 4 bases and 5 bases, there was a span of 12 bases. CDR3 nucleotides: TGTGCCAGCAGTTGGCGGACTAACAACGAGCAGTACTTC. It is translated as CASSWRTNNEQYF.

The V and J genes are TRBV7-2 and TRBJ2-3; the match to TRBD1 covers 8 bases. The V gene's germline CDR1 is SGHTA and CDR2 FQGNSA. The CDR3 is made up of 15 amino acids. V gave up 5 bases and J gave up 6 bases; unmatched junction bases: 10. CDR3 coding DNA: TGTGCCAGCAGCCTTAAGACAGGGGCAGCGGATACGCAGTATTTT. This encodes CASSLKTGAADTQYF.

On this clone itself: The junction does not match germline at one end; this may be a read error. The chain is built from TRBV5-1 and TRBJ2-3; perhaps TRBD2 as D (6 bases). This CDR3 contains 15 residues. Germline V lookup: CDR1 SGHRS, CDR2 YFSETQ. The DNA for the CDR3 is TGCGCCAGCAGCTTGGTTGGGGGAGGCACAGGTACGCAGTATTTT. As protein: CASSLVGGGTGTQYF.

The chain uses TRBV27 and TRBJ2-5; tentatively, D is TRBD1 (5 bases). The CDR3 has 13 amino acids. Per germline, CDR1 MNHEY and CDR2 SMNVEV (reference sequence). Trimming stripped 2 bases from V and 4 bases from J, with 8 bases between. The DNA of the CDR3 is TGTGCCAGCAGTTTAGGCAGGGTAGAGACCCAGTACTTC. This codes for CASSLGRVETQYF.

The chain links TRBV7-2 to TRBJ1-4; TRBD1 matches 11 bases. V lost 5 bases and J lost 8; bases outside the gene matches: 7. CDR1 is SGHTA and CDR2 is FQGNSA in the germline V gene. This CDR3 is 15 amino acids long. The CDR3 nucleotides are TGTGCCAGCAGCGGCCGGGACAGGGGGACCGAAAAACTGTTTTTT. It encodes CASSGRDRGTEKLFF.

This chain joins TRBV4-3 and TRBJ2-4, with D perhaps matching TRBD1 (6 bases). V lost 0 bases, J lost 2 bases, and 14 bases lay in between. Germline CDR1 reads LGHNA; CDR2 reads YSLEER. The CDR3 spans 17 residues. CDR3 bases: TGCGCCAGCAGCCAAGATGCGACAGGTGGACCCAAAAACATTCAGTACTTC. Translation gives CASSQDATGGPKNIQYF.

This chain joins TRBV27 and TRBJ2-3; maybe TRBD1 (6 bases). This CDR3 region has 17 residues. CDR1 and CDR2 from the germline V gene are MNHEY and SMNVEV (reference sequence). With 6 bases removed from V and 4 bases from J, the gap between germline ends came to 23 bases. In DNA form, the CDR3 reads TGTGCCAGCAGCTATACGCTCATACAGGGCGCCCCAGATACGCAGTATTTT. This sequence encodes CASSYTLIQGAPDTQYF.

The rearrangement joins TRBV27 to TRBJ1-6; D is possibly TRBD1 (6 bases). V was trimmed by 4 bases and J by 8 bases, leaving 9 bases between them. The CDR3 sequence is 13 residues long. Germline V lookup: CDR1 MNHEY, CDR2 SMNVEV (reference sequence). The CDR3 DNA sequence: TGTGCCAGCAGTTGGACAGTTGATTCACCCCTCCACTTT. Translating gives CASSWTVDSPLHF.